The 28 T cell receptor beta chains below come from one sample, sequenced in a study of radiotherapy plus CTLA-4 blockade in lung cancer. Clones were read by immunoSEQ multiplex PCR, and TCRdb kept only the in-frame ones, dropping some. This table has 65,000 to 90,000 clones, 85% to 90% appearing once. The source material was peripheral blood, sampled from a patient treated with radiotherapy plus ipilimumab. The source of these receptors is a human donor with non-small cell lung cancer who had stable disease on radiotherapy plus ipilimumab.

This clone was detected only once. The chain recombines TRBV28 with TRBJ1-1; D possibly corresponds to TRBD1 (6 bases). Germline V gene data show CDR1 as MDHEN and CDR2 as SYDVKM. The V gene lost 11 bases and the J gene lost 4 bases, with 14 bases spanning the gap. The CDR3 consists of 12 residues. This CDR3 is CAATGIRTEAFF. The CDR3 DNA reads as TGTGCCGCAACAGGGATCCGCACTGAAGCTTTCTTT. Looking up the rest from reference TRBV28 and TRBJ1-1 gives the full variable domain: DVKVTQSSRYLVKRTGEKVFLECVQDMDHENMFWYRQDPGLGLRLIYFSYDVKMKEKGDIPEGYSVSREKKERFSLILESASTNQTSMYLCAATGIRTEAFFGQGTRLTVV.

The chain couples TRBV2 to TRBJ2-7, with TRBD1 as a possible D gene (6 bases). V gave up 6 bases and J gave up 3 bases, with 9 bases separating them. This CDR3 comprises 12 residues. Germline CDR1 reads SNHLY; CDR2 reads FYNNEI. CDR3 bases: TGTGCCAGCAGCTACAGGGACTACGAGCAGTACTTC. This codes for CASSYRDYEQYF.

The chain has TRBV19 and TRBJ1-5, with a tentative D call TRBD1 (5 bases). Germline V gene lookup returns CDR1 LNHDA and CDR2 SQIVND (reference sequence). The length of the CDR3 is 15 residues. The V end was cut by 10 bases, the J end by 6 bases, with 22 bases between. CDR3 nucleotide sequence: TGTGCCACCATACCATTCCCAGGGAACAGTCAGCCCCAGCATTTT. Residues: CATIPFPGNSQPQHF.

This clone was picked up one time. The chain uses TRBV25-1 and TRBJ2-1; the D is unclear. The germline V gene encodes CDR1 MGHDK and CDR2 SYGVNS. The CDR3 loop spans 11 amino acids. V lost 10 bases to trimming and J lost 9 bases, with 13 bases between them. The CDR3 sequence: CATRLGAEQFF. The CDR3 coding sequence is TGTGCCACCCGATTGGGCGCTGAGCAGTTCTTC.

V and J are TRBV5-1 and TRBJ2-1; 7 bases fit TRBD2. J lost 1 base, V lost 6 bases, and 7 bases had no gene match. Germline CDR1 SGHRS, CDR2 YFSETQ. There are 15 residues in the CDR3. The chain's CDR3 is CASTISGGSYNEQFF. Here the CDR3 DNA reads TGCGCCAGCACCATTTCCGGGGGGTCCTACAATGAGCAGTTCTTC.

CDR3 nucleotide sequence: TGTGCCAGCAGCTTAGTGGGGACAGGGGGCAACAACGAGCAGTACTTC. Translating gives CASSLVGTGGNNEQYF. This chain uses TRBV7-2 with TRBJ2-7, with 12 bases lining up with TRBD1. This CDR3 contains 16 residues. Germline CDR1 reads SGHTA; CDR2 reads FQGNSA. Losses at the gene ends were 1 base for V and 5 bases for J; bases not matched to a gene: 6. Filled out from reference TRBV7-2 and TRBJ2-7, the complete variable domain reads GAGVSQSPSNKVTEKGKDVELRCDPISGHTALYWYRQSLGQGLEFLIYFQGNSAPDKSGLPSDRFSAERTGGSVSTLTIQRTQQEDSAVYLCASSLVGTGGNNEQYFGPGTRLTVT.

The rearrangement joins TRBV28 to TRBJ1-1, with D maybe TRBD1 (6 bases). The V gene's germline CDR1 is MDHEN and CDR2 SYDVKM. The CDR3 totals 19 residues. V lost 2 bases and J lost 0, with 22 bases in between. In DNA form, the CDR3 reads TGTGCCAGCAGTTTACCCCTTACAGGGACGGGGACATTGAACACTGAAGCTTTCTTT. It is translated as CASSLPLTGTGTLNTEAFF. The variable domain in full, completed from reference TRBV28 and TRBJ1-1, reads DVKVTQSSRYLVKRTGEKVFLECVQDMDHENMFWYRQDPGLGLRLIYFSYDVKMKEKGDIPEGYSVSREKKERFSLILESASTNQTSMYLCASSLPLTGTGTLNTEAFFGQGTRLTVV.

V is TRBV5-1 and J is TRBJ2-3, with 10 bases fitting TRBD1. The CDR3 totals 15 residues. The trim removed 6 bases at V and 1 base at J, leaving 5 bases unmatched. The germline V gene has CDR1 SGHRS and CDR2 YFSETQ. CDR3: CASTFDRGRTDTQYF. Here the CDR3 DNA reads TGCGCCAGCACATTCGACAGGGGGCGCACAGATACGCAGTATTTT. Supplemented by reference TRBV5-1 and TRBJ2-3, the full variable domain reads KAGVTQTPRYLIKTRGQQVTLSCSPISGHRSVSWYQQTPGQGLQFLFEYFSETQRNKGNFPGRFSGRQFSNSRSEMNVSTLELGDSALYLCASTFDRGRTDTQYFGPGTRLTVL.

The V call is TRBV29-1, the J call TRBJ1-4; TRBD1 is a possible D gene (5 bases). This CDR3 has 11 amino acids. V shed 3 bases and J shed 12 bases, with 11 bases lying between them. Germline assignment: CDR1 SQVTM and CDR2 ANQGSEA. CDR3: CSVEAMGQLFF. Here the CDR3 DNA reads TGCAGCGTTGAGGCTATGGGGCAACTGTTTTTT.

The table lists this clone with a count of one. The chain carries TRBV7-9 and TRBJ2-3; no firm D call. The CDR3 loop spans 17 amino acids. Germline values: CDR1 SEHNR, CDR2 FQNEAQ (reference sequence). Between the trimmed V and J ends, which lost 4 bases and 6 bases, there was a span of 23 bases. CDR3 amino acids: CASSSRPRAALGDTQYF. The CDR3 DNA follows: TGTGCCAGCAGCTCTCGCCCCCGGGCGGCCCTTGGCGATACGCAGTATTTT.

This clone appeared a few times. One end of the junction varies from germline; a read error may be responsible. The rearrangement links TRBV19 to TRBJ1-2; the D is unclear. Germline V gives CDR1 LNHDA, CDR2 SQIVND (reference sequence). CDR3 length: 13 amino acids. The chain's CDR3 is CASSINLDYGYTF. Written as DNA, the CDR3 is TGTGCCAGCAGTATTAATCTCGACTATGGCTACACCTTC.

The chain combines TRBV9 with TRBJ2-1; unclear D gene. CDR1 is SGDLS, CDR2 YYNGEE, per germline. This CDR3 comprises 13 residues. V gave up 0 bases and J gave up 4 bases, with 5 bases separating them. The CDR3 reads CASSVGRYNEQFF. The CDR3 bases are TGTGCCAGCAGCGTAGGACGGTACAATGAGCAGTTCTTC.

The rearrangement links TRBV19 to TRBJ1-5, with D possibly being TRBD1 (6 bases). From germline, CDR1 is LNHDA and CDR2 SQIVND (reference sequence). This CDR3 spans 15 amino acids. The V and J ends lost 7 bases and 0 bases respectively, with 13 bases between them. This CDR3 reads CASTPTGYSNQPQHF. Here the CDR3 DNA reads TGTGCCAGTACCCCGACAGGTTATAGCAATCAGCCCCAGCATTTT.

This chain uses TRBV7-9 with TRBJ1-1; possibly TRBD1 for D (6 bases). The V gene's germline CDR1 is SEHNR and CDR2 FQNEAQ (reference sequence). V lost 1 base to trimming and J lost 4 bases, with 13 bases between them. The CDR3 totals 15 residues. As DNA, the CDR3 is TGTGCCAGCAGCTTAGAGGGGGGGCCGGTCACTGAAGCTTTCTTT. This gives the protein CASSLEGGPVTEAFF.

The chain recombines TRBV9 with TRBJ2-1; the match to TRBD2 covers 9 bases. V shed 4 bases, J shed 8 bases, and the junction held 7 bases outside the gene matches. The CDR3 runs to 14 residues. Germline assignment: CDR1 SGDLS and CDR2 YYNGEE. The CDR3 DNA reads as TGTGCCAGCAGCCCTTCGGGACTAGCCCATGAGCAGTTCTTC. This encodes CASSPSGLAHEQFF.

The genes are TRBV5-5 and TRBJ2-7, with a possible D match to TRBD1 (6 bases). CDR3 length: 16 residues. Germline V lookup: CDR1 SGHKS, CDR2 YYEKEE (reference sequence). V lost 0 bases and J 3 bases, leaving 16 bases between the germline ends. CDR3 sequence (DNA): TGTGCCAGCAGCTTGGGTGACACAGGGTTCGGCTACGAGCAGTACTTC. As protein: CASSLGDTGFGYEQYF.

This chain connects TRBV4-1 to TRBJ2-4; no firm D call. The V end lost 3 bases, the J end lost 6 bases, and 12 bases lay between the germline ends. The CDR3 runs to 14 residues. CDR1 and CDR2 from the germline V gene are MGHRA and YSYEKL. In nucleotides, the CDR3 is TGCGCCAGCAGCCAGACATTGTCACTAAACATTCAGTACTTC. Amino acid sequence: CASSQTLSLNIQYF.

The chain is built from TRBV5-8 and TRBJ2-5; a possible D gene is TRBD1 (5 bases). CDR3 length equals 15 residues. Deletions cut 0 bases from V and 1 base from J, with 10 bases between. Germline V CDR1 and CDR2: SGHTS, YDEGEE. The CDR3 is CASSLATRAQETQYF. The CDR3 DNA is TGTGCCAGCAGCTTGGCGACCAGGGCCCAAGAGACCCAGTACTTC.

The chain joins TRBV5-4 to TRBJ2-2; 11 bases match TRBD2. This CDR3 region has 15 residues. Germline V gene sequence: CDR1 SGHNT, CDR2 YYREEE (reference sequence). The V gene end was trimmed by 2 bases and the J gene end by 7 bases; junction bases not matched to a gene: 4. This CDR3 is CASSFIAGGSGELFF. DNA for the CDR3: TGTGCCAGCAGCTTCATAGCGGGGGGGAGCGGGGAGCTGTTTTTT.

The V and J genes are TRBV5-1 and TRBJ2-3; no firm D call. CDR3 length: 14 residues. Germline V gene data show CDR1 as SGHRS and CDR2 as YFSETQ. Deletions cut 0 bases from V and 0 bases from J, with 5 bases between. Written as DNA, the CDR3 is TGCGCCAGCAGCTTGGTACTCAGCACAGATACGCAGTATTTT. This gives the protein CASSLVLSTDTQYF. The full variable domain, rest sourced from reference TRBV5-1 and TRBJ2-3, is KAGVTQTPRYLIKTRGQQVTLSCSPISGHRSVSWYQQTPGQGLQFLFEYFSETQRNKGNFPGRFSGRQFSNSRSEMNVSTLELGDSALYLCASSLVLSTDTQYFGPGTRLTVL.

The chain couples TRBV7-2 to TRBJ1-3; D uncertain. The V end lost 1 base, the J end lost 4 bases, and 14 bases lay between the germline ends. The length of the CDR3 is 16 residues. Germline CDR1 is SGHTA and CDR2 is FQGNSA. DNA of the CDR3: TGTGCCAGCAGCTTAGTATTAATCGGAGGGGGAAACACCATATATTTT. Its translation: CASSLVLIGGGNTIYF.

The gene calls are TRBV9 and TRBJ1-3; D remains unclear. From germline, CDR1 is SGDLS and CDR2 YYNGEE. V was shortened by 0 bases and J by 3 bases, with 4 bases between the two germline ends. The CDR3 extends over 13 amino acids. For the CDR3, the DNA is TGTGCCAGCAGCGTAGGCGATGGAAACACCATATATTTT. Amino acids: CASSVGDGNTIYF.

The chain combines TRBV6-1 with TRBJ2-7; the D gene is possibly TRBD1 (6 bases). With 7 bases removed from V and 3 bases from J, the gap between germline ends came to 16 bases. CDR1 MNHNS and CDR2 SASEGT come from the germline V gene. The CDR3 totals 14 residues. The CDR3: CASNKGGNIYEQYF. CDR3 sequence (DNA): TGTGCCAGCAATAAAGGGGGTAATATCTACGAGCAGTACTTC.

The chain joins TRBV6-1 to TRBJ1-2; maybe TRBD1 (5 bases). Germline assignment: CDR1 MNHNS and CDR2 SASEGT. The CDR3 covers 14 residues. Trimming removed 4 bases at V and 8 bases at J, with 17 bases between. The chain's CDR3 is CASSGGGDGRGYTF. The CDR3 DNA reads TGTGCCAGCAGTGGAGGAGGGGACGGGAGGGGCTACACCTTC.

The rearrangement joins TRBV7-8 to TRBJ1-2, with D hard to call. The ends were cut back, 6 bases at V and 8 bases at J, with 16 bases in the middle. The CDR3 is made up of 13 amino acids. Germline V gene data show CDR1 as SGHVS and CDR2 as FQNEAQ. The CDR3 is CASSLDQPRGYTF. CDR3 sequence (DNA): TGTGCCAGCAGTCTCGACCAACCTAGGGGCTACACCTTC.

The rearrangement uses TRBV5-1 and TRBJ2-3; D may be TRBD2 (6 bases). The CDR3 has 17 residues. Germline V gene lookup returns CDR1 SGHRS and CDR2 YFSETQ. V was pared by 0 bases and J by 0 bases, with 14 bases between. CDR3: CASSLDRGYTSTDTQYF. CDR3 in DNA: TGCGCCAGCAGCTTGGATCGGGGGTATACGAGCACAGATACGCAGTATTTT. The full variable domain, rest sourced from reference TRBV5-1 and TRBJ2-3, is KAGVTQTPRYLIKTRGQQVTLSCSPISGHRSVSWYQQTPGQGLQFLFEYFSETQRNKGNFPGRFSGRQFSNSRSEMNVSTLELGDSALYLCASSLDRGYTSTDTQYFGPGTRLTVL.

This chain uses TRBV6-6 with TRBJ2-7; D gene uncertain. CDR1 MNHNY and CDR2 SVGAGI come from the germline V gene (reference sequence). V was shortened by 3 bases and J by 2 bases, with 11 bases between the two germline ends. This CDR3 has 14 amino acids. The CDR3 loop is CASSYARGAYEQYF. The CDR3 coding sequence is TGTGCCAGCAGTTATGCCCGTGGGGCCTACGAGCAGTACTTC.

The rearrangement joins TRBV5-1 to TRBJ2-1; 8 bases map to TRBD2. Germline CDR1 is SGHRS and CDR2 is YFSETQ. With V trimmed by 0 bases and J by 4 bases, 6 bases remained unmatched. The length of the CDR3 is 16 residues. The CDR3 spells CASSLDWAGGYNEQFF. CDR3 nucleotide sequence: TGCGCCAGCAGCTTGGATTGGGCGGGGGGATACAATGAGCAGTTCTTC.